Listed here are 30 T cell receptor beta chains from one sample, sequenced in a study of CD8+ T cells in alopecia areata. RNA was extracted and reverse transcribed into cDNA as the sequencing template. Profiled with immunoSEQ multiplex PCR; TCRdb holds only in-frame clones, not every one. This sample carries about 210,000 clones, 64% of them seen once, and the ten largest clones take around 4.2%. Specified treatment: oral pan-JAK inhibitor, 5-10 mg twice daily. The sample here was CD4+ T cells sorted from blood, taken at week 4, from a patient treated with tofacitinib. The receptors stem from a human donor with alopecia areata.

The CDR3 DNA is TGCAGCGCAAGCAGATCCTACGAGCAGTACTTC. It translates to CSASRSYEQYF. The genes are TRBV29-1 and TRBJ2-7, with no clear D. The germline gives CDR1 SQVTM, CDR2 ANQGSEA. The CDR3 totals 11 residues. Trimming took 7 bases from V and 1 from J, leaving 8 bases between them.

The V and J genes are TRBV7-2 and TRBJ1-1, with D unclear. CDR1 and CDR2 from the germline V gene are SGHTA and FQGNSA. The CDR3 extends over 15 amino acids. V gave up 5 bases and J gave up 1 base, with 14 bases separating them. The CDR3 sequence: CASSHGSRRNTEAFF. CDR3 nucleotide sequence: TGTGCCAGCAGCCATGGTTCGCGAAGGAACACTGAAGCTTTCTTT.

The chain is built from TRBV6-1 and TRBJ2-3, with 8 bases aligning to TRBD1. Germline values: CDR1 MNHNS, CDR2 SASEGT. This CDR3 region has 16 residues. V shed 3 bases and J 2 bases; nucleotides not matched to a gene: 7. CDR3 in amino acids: CASSDLQGVHTDTQYF. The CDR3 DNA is TGTGCCAGCAGTGACTTACAGGGGGTCCACACAGATACGCAGTATTTT.

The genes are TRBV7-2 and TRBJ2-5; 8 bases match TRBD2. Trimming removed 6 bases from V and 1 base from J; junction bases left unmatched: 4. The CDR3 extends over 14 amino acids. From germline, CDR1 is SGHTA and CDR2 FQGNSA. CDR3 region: CASRPGGLQETQYF. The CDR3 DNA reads TGTGCCAGCAGACCGGGGGGGCTCCAAGAGACCCAGTACTTC.

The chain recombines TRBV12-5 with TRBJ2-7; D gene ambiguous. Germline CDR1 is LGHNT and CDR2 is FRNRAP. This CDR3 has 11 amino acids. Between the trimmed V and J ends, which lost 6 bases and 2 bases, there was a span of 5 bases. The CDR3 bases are TGTGCTAGTGGCCTAACCTACGAGCAGTACTTC. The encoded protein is CASGLTYEQYF.

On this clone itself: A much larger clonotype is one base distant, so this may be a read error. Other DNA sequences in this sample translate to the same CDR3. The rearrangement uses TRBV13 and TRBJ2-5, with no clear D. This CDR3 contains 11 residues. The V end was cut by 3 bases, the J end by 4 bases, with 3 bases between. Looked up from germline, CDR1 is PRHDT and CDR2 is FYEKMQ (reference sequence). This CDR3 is CASSFGETQYF. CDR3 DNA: TGTGCCAGCAGCTTCGGAGAGACCCAGTACTTC.

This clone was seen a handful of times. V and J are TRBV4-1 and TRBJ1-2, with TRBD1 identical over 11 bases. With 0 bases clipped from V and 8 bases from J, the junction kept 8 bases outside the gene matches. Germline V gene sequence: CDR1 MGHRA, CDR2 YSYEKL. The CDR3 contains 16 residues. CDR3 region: CASSQDRTGGGEGYTF. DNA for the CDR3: TGCGCCAGCAGCCAAGATAGGACAGGGGGCGGTGAAGGCTACACCTTC.

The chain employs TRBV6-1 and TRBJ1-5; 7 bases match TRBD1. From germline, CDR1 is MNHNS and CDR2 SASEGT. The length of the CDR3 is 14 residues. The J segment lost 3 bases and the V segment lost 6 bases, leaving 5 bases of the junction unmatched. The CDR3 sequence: CASSLGQLNQPQHF. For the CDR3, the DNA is TGTGCCAGCAGCCTGGGACAGCTCAATCAGCCCCAGCATTTT.

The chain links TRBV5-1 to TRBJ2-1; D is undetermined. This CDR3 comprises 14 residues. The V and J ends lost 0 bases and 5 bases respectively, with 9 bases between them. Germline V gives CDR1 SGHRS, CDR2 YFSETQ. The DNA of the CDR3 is TGCGCCAGCAGCTTGGCCGCAACGGACAATGAGCAGTTCTTC. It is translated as CASSLAATDNEQFF.

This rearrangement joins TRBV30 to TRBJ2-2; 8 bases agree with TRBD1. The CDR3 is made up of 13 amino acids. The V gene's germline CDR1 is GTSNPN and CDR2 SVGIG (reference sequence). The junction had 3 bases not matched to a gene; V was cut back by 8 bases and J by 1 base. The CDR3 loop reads CAGGTGNTGELFF. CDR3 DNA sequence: TGTGCCGGGGGGACAGGGAACACCGGGGAGCTGTTTTTT.

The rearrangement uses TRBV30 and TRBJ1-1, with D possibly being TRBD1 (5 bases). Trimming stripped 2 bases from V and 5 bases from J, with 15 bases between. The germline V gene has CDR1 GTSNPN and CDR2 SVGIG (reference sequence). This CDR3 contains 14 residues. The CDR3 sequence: CAWSYKGVWTEAFF. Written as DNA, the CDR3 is TGTGCCTGGAGTTACAAAGGGGTGTGGACTGAAGCTTTCTTT.

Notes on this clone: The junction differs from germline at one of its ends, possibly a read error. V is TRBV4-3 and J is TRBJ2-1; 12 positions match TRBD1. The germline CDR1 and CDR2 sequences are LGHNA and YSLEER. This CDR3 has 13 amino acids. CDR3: CASSQRAGQGAVF. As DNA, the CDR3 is TGCGCCAGCAGCCAAAGGGCGGGACAGGGGGCGGTCTTC.

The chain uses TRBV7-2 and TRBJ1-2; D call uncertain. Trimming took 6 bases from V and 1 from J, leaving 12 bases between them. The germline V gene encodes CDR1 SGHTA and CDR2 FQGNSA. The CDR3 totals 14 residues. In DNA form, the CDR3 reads TGTGCCAGCAGTCCGGTCCGGGGTAACTATGGCTACACCTTC. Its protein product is CASSPVRGNYGYTF.

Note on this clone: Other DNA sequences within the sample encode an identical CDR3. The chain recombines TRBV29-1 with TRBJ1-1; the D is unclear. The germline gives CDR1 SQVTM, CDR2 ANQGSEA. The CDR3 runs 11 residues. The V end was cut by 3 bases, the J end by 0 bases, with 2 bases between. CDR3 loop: CSVDVNTEAFF. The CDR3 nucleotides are TGCAGCGTTGATGTGAACACTGAAGCTTTCTTT.

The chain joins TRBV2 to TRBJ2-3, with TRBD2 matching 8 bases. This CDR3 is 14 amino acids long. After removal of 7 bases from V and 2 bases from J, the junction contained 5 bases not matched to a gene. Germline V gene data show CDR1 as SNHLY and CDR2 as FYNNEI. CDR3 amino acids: CASIRGLDTDTQYF. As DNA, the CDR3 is TGTGCCAGCATCAGGGGACTAGACACAGATACGCAGTATTTT.

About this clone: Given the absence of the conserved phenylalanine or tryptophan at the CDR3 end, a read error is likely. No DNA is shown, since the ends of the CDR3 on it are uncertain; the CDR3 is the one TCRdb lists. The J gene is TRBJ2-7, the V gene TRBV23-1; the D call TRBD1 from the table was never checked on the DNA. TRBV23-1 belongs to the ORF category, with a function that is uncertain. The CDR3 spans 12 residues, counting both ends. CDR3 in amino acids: CASSQSKQVIGL.

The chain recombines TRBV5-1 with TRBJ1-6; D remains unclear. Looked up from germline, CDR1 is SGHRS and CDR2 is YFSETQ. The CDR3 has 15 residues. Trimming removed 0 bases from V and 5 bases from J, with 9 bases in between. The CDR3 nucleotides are TGCGCCAGCAGCTTGGGGACCGCGAATAATTCACCCCTCCACTTT. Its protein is CASSLGTANNSPLHF.

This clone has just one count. This CDR3 is CSVERGQGRTEAFF. CDR3 nucleotides: TGCAGCGTTGAGAGAGGACAGGGAAGGACTGAAGCTTTCTTT. The chain is built from TRBV29-1 and TRBJ1-1; 8 bases fit TRBD1. This CDR3 is 14 amino acids long. The trim removed 3 bases at V and 5 bases at J, leaving 8 bases unmatched. Germline CDR1 SQVTM, CDR2 ANQGSEA.

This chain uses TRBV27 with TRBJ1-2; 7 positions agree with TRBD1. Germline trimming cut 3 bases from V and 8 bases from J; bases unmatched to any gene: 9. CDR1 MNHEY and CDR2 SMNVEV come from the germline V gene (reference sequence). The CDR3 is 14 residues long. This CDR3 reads CASSFRGGSGGYTF. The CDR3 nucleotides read TGTGCCAGCAGTTTCAGGGGGGGATCAGGGGGCTACACCTTC.

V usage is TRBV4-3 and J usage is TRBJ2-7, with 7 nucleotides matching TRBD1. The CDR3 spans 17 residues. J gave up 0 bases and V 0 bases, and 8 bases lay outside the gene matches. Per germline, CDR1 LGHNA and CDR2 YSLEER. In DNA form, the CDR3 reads TGCGCCAGCAGCCAAGAGTGGTCAGGGGGTCTCTCCTACGAGCAGTACTTC. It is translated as CASSQEWSGGLSYEQYF.

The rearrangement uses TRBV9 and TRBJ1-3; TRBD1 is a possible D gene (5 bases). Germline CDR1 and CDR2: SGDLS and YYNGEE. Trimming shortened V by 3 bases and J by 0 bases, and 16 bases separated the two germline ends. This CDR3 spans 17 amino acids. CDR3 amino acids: CASSALGGTLSGNTIYF. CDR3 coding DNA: TGTGCCAGCAGCGCTCTAGGTGGGACGCTCTCTGGAAACACCATATATTTT.

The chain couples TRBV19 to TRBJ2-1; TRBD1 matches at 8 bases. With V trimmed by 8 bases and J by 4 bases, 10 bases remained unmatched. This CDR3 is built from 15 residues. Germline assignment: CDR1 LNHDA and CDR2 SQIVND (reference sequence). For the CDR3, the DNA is TGTGCCAGTGCCCTAACAGGGGGAGTATACAATGAGCAGTTCTTC. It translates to CASALTGGVYNEQFF.

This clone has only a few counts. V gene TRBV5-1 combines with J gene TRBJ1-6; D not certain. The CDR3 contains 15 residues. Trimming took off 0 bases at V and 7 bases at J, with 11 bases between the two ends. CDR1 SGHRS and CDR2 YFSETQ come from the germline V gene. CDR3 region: CASSLDRVRNSPLHF. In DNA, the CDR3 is TGCGCCAGCAGCTTGGACCGGGTGCGGAATTCACCCCTCCACTTT.

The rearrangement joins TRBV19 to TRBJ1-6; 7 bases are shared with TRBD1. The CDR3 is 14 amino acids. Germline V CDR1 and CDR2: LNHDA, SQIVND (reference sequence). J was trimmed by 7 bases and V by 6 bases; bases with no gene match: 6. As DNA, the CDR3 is TGTGCCAGTAGGACAGGGTCTAACAATTCACCCCTCCACTTT. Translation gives CASRTGSNNSPLHF. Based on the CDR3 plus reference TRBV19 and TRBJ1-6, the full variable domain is DGGITQSPKYLFRKEGQNVTLSCEQNLNHDAMYWYRQDPGQGLRLIYYSQIVNDFQKGDIAEGYSVSREKKESFPLTVTSAQKNPTAFYLCASRTGSNNSPLHFGNGTRLTVT.

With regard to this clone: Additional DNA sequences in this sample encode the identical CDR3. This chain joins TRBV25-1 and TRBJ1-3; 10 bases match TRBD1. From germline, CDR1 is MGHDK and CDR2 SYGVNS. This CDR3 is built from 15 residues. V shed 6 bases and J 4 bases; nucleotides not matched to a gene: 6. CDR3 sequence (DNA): TGTGCCAGCAGAGACAGGGGGCATTCAGGAAACACCATATATTTT. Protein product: CASRDRGHSGNTIYF.

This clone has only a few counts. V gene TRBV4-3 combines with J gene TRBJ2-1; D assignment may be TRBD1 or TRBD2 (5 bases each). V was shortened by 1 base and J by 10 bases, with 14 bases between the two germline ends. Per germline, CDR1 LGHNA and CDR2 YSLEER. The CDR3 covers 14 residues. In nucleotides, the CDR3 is TGCGCCAGCAGCCAAGGGGGACGGATTAACGAGCAGTTCTTC. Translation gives CASSQGGRINEQFF.

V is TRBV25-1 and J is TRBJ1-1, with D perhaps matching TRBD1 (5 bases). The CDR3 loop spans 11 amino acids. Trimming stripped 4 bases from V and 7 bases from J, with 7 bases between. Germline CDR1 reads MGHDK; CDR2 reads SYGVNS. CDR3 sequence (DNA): TGTGCCAGCAGTGTAAGGGGTGAAGCTTTCTTT. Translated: CASSVRGEAFF.

The CDR3 spells CASRTDRGHGYTF. CDR3 nucleotide sequence: TGTGCCAGCAGGACTGACAGGGGGCATGGCTACACCTTC. This chain connects TRBV27 to TRBJ1-2; TRBD1 aligns across 10 bases. CDR1 and CDR2 (germline): MNHEY, SMNVEV (reference sequence). The CDR3 loop spans 13 amino acids. J was trimmed by 6 bases and V by 6 bases; bases with no gene match: 4.

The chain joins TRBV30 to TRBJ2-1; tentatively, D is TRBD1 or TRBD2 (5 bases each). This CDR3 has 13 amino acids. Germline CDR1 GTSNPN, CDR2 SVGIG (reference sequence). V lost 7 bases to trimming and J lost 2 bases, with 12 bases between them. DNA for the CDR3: TGTGCCTCCTGCCGGGACGCCTACAATGAGCAGTTCTTC. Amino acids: CASCRDAYNEQFF.

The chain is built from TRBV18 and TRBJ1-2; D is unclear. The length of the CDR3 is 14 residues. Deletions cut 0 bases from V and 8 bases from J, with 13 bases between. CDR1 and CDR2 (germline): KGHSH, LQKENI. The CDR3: CASSPPGLSGGYTF. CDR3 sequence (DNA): TGTGCCAGCTCACCACCCGGGCTCTCGGGGGGCTACACCTTC. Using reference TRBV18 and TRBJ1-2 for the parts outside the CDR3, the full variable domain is NAGVMQNPRHLVRRRGQEARLRCSPMKGHSHVYWYRQLPEEGLKFMVYLQKENIIDESGMPKERFSAEFPKEGPSILRIQQVVRGDSAAYFCASSPPGLSGGYTFGSGTRLTVV.